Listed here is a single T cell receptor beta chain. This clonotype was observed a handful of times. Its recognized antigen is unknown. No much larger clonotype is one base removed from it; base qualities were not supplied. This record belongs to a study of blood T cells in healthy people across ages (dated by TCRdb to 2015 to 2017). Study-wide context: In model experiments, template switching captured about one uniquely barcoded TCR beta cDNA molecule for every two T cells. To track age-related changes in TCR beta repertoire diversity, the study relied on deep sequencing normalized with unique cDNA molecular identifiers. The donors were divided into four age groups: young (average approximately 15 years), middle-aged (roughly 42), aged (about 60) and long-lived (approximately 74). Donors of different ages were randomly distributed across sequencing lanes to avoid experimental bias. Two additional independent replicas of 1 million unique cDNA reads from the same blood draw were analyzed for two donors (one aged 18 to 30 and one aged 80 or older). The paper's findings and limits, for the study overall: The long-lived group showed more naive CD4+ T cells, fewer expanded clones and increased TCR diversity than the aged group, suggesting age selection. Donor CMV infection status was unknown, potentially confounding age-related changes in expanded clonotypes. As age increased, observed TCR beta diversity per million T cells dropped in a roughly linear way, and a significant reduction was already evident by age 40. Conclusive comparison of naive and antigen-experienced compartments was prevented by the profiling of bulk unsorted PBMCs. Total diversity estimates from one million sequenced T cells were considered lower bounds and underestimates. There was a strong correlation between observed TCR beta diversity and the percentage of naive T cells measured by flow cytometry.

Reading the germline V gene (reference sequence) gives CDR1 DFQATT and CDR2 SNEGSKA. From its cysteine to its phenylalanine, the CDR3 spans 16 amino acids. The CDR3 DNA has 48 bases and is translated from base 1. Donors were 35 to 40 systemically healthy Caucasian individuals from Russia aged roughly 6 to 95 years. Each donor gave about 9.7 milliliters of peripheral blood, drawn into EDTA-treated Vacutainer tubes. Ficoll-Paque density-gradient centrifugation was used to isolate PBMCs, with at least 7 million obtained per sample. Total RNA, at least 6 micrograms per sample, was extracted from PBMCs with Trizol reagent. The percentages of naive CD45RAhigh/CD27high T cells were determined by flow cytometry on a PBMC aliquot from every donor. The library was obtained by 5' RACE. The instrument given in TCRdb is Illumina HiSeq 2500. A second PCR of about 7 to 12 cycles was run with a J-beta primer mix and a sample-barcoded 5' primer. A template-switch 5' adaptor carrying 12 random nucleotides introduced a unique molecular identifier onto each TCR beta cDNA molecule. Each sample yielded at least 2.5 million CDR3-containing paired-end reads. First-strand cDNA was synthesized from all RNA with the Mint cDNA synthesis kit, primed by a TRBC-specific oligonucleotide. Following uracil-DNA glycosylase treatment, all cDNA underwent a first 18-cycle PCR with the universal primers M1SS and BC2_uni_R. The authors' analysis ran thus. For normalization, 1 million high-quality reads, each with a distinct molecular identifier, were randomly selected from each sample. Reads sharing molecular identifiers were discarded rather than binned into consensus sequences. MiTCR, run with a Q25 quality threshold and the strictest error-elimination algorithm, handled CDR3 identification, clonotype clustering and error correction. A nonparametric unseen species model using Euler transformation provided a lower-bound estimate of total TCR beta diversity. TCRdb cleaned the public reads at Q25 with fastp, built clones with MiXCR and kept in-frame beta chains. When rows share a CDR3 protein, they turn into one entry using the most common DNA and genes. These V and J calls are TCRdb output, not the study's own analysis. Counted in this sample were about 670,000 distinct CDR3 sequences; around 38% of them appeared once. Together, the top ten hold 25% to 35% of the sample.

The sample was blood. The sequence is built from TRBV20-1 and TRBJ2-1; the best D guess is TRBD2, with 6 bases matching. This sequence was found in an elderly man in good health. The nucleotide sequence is TGCAGCGGGGCCGGGAGAGTAGCGGCGTCCTACAATGAGCAGTTCTTC. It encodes CSGAGRVAASYNEQFF.